This passage covers 17 T cell receptor beta chains from one sample sequenced in a study of cytotoxic CD8 clonotypes in ibrutinib-treated CLL. This table comes from immunoSEQ multiplex PCR, and its TCRdb copy is limited to in-frame clones, with some not included. The sample contains some 130,000 clones, 80% to 90% of which appear only once. The sample in question was PBMCs, obtained after 24 months of ibrutinib treatment. These TCRs come from a human donor with chronic lymphocytic leukemia.

In this sample, this clone turned up a few times. The CDR3 sequence is CASSELYEQYF. As DNA, the CDR3 is TGTGCCAGCAGTGAACTCTACGAGCAGTACTTC. The gene calls are TRBV2 and TRBJ2-7; D is unclear. The CDR3 runs to 11 residues. The V end was cut by 2 bases, the J end by 3 bases, with 2 bases between. Germline V CDR1 and CDR2: SNHLY, FYNNEI.

The genes are TRBV30 and TRBJ2-2, with TRBD1 as a possible D gene (5 bases). The CDR3 extends over 12 amino acids. Trimming stripped 5 bases from V and 6 bases from J, with 10 bases between. Germline loops: CDR1 GTSNPN, CDR2 SVGIG (reference sequence). The CDR3 here is CAWSQGSGELFF. CDR3 DNA: TGTGCCTGGTCGCAGGGTTCCGGGGAGCTGTTTTTT.

The rearrangement uses TRBV25-1 and TRBJ2-7, with TRBD2 as a possible D gene (5 bases). The V end lost 1 base, the J end lost 3 bases, and 7 bases lay between the germline ends. The length of the CDR3 is 13 residues. The germline gives CDR1 MGHDK, CDR2 SYGVNS. CDR3 amino acids: CASSEWTVYEQYF. CDR3 in DNA: TGTGCCAGCAGTGAATGGACTGTCTACGAGCAGTACTTC.

The chain couples TRBV5-6 to TRBJ2-7; 8 positions match TRBD2. CDR3 length: 17 residues. The germline CDR1 and CDR2 sequences are SGHDT and YYEEEE. The ends lost 0 bases at V and 3 bases at J; junction bases unmatched: 11. CDR3 protein: CASSLGVSGIQSYEQYF. The CDR3 DNA reads TGTGCCAGCAGCTTGGGTGTTAGCGGGATCCAGAGCTACGAGCAGTACTTC.

The genes are TRBV27 and TRBJ2-1; 8 positions agree with TRBD2. Trimming at V came to 5 bases and at J to 3 bases, leaving 9 bases not matched to a gene. Germline V gene sequence: CDR1 MNHEY, CDR2 SMNVEV (reference sequence). This CDR3 contains 16 residues. CDR3 in DNA: TGTGCCAGCAGTGAAGACCGGACTAGCCACTACAATGAGCAGTTCTTC. Its protein is CASSEDRTSHYNEQFF.

The rearrangement links TRBV20-1 to TRBJ1-4; no definite D call. The CDR3 has 11 amino acids. CDR1 DFQATT and CDR2 SNEGSKA come from the germline V gene (reference sequence). The ends were cut back, 6 bases at V and 6 bases at J, with 8 bases in the middle. CDR3 region: CSAEAHEKLFF. The CDR3 DNA reads as TGCAGTGCGGAGGCTCATGAAAAACTGTTTTTT.

The chain couples TRBV5-1 to TRBJ2-3, with D possibly matching TRBD1 (6 bases). This CDR3 has 13 residues. The V end was cut by 5 bases, the J end by 6 bases, with 13 bases between. Germline values: CDR1 SGHRS, CDR2 YFSETQ. In DNA, the CDR3 is TGCGCCAGCAGTCCAGGGGATCGGGATACGCAGTATTTT. This translates into CASSPGDRDTQYF.

The rearrangement links TRBV14 to TRBJ2-5; D gene unclear. CDR3 length: 13 amino acids. The germline V gene encodes CDR1 SGHDN and CDR2 FVKESK. Trimming cost V 4 bases and J 4 bases, with 10 bases left between them. CDR3 sequence (DNA): TGTGCCAGCAGCCCAGAGGCAAGAGAGACCCAGTACTTC. Translating gives CASSPEARETQYF.

The V and J genes are TRBV27 and TRBJ1-2, with D unresolved. Trimming left V 4 bases short and J 4 bases short, with 13 bases between. Germline V gene sequence: CDR1 MNHEY, CDR2 SMNVEV (reference sequence). This CDR3 has 14 amino acids. CDR3 region: CASSSTGRFYGYTF. The CDR3 DNA follows: TGTGCCAGCAGTTCAACCGGACGTTTCTATGGCTACACCTTC.

The genes are TRBV5-1 and TRBJ2-1, with 14 bases that match TRBD2. Germline V gene sequence: CDR1 SGHRS, CDR2 YFSETQ. This CDR3 spans 18 amino acids. Trimming took 5 bases from V and 1 from J; bases not matched to a gene: 8. CDR3: CASRLTSGGAWSYNEQFF. DNA for the CDR3: TGCGCCAGCAGGCTGACTAGCGGGGGGGCCTGGTCCTACAATGAGCAGTTCTTC.

CDR3 DNA: TGCGCCAGCAGCCCGACCGGACAGTACTATGGCTACACCTTC. This gives the protein CASSPTGQYYGYTF. The V call is TRBV5-1, the J call TRBJ1-2; TRBD1 might be the D (6 bases). CDR3 length: 14 amino acids. V shed 4 bases and J shed 3 bases, with 13 bases lying between them. Germline V gene data show CDR1 as SGHRS and CDR2 as YFSETQ.

Comment on this clone: Other DNA sequences of this sample code for an identical CDR3. V is TRBV18 and J is TRBJ2-2; unclear D gene. The CDR3 extends over 12 amino acids. In germline, CDR1 is KGHSH, CDR2 LQKENI. V was pared by 3 bases and J by 2 bases, with 1 base between. CDR3 bases: TGTGCCAGCTCACCTAACACCGGGGAGCTGTTTTTT. This translates into CASSPNTGELFF.

The chain's CDR3 is CASRHGLFRSYEQYF. CDR3 sequence (DNA): TGTGCCAGCAGACACGGACTATTCCGCTCCTACGAGCAGTACTTC. The chain joins TRBV11-2 to TRBJ2-7; maybe TRBD2 (6 bases). The CDR3 consists of 15 residues. Germline V gives CDR1 SGHAT, CDR2 FQNNGV. V shed 6 bases and J shed 0 bases, with 15 bases lying between them.

The V call is TRBV28, the J call TRBJ2-2; D might be TRBD1 or TRBD2, each matching 6 bases. Germline values: CDR1 MDHEN, CDR2 SYDVKM. The CDR3 sequence is 15 residues long. Trimming removed 7 bases at V and 1 base at J, with 13 bases between. The CDR3 loop is CASIGGSGNTGELFF. CDR3 in DNA: TGTGCCAGCATAGGGGGTAGCGGGAACACCGGGGAGCTGTTTTTT.

The J gene is TRBJ2-3, the V gene TRBV5-1; tentative D call: TRBD1 (6 bases). CDR1 and CDR2 from the germline V gene are SGHRS and YFSETQ. CDR3 size: 14 residues. Deletions cut 0 bases from V and 6 bases from J, with 11 bases between. CDR3 amino acids: CASSLASRGDTQYF. DNA of the CDR3: TGCGCCAGCAGCTTGGCGTCTAGGGGGGATACGCAGTATTTT.

V and J are TRBV15 and TRBJ1-5; maybe TRBD1 (6 bases). Between the trimmed V and J ends, which lost 6 bases and 0 bases, there was a span of 12 bases. The CDR3 runs 15 residues. Germline V gene data show CDR1 as LNHNV and CDR2 as YYDKDF (reference sequence). CDR3 amino acids: CATRTGGYSNQPQHF. CDR3 nucleotide sequence: TGTGCCACCAGGACAGGAGGGTATAGCAATCAGCCCCAGCATTTT. The full variable domain, with the rest looked up from reference TRBV15 and TRBJ1-5, is DAMVIQNPRYQVTQFGKPVTLSCSQTLNHNVMYWYQQKSSQAPKLLFHYYDKDFNNEADTPDNFQSRRPNTSFCFLDIRSPGLGDTAMYLCATRTGGYSNQPQHFGDGTRLSIL.

The J gene is TRBJ2-7, the V gene TRBV5-1, with a tentative D call TRBD2 (6 bases). Looked up from germline, CDR1 is SGHRS and CDR2 is YFSETQ. With 3 bases removed from V and 2 bases from J, the gap between germline ends came to 12 bases. This CDR3 has 14 amino acids. CDR3 DNA: TGCGCCAGCAGCTCGGGGGAGCCTACCTACGAGCAGTACTTC. Translated: CASSSGEPTYEQYF.